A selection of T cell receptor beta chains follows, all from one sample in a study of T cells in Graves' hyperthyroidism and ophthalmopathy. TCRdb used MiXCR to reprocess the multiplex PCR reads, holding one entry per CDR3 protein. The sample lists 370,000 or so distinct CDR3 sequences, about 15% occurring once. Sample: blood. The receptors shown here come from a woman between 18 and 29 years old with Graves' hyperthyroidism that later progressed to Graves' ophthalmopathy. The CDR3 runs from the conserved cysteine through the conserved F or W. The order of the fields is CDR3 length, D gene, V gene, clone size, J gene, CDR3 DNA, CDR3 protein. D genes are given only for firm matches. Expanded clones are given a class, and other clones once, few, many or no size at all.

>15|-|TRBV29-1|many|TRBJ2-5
TGCAGCGCCCCGCGAGCCGAAGGACTGCTCGAGACCCAGTACTTC
CSAPRAEGLLETQYF
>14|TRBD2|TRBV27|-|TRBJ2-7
TGTGCCAGCAGTTTCGCGGGACTAGCGGACGAGCAGTACTTC
CASSFAGLADEQYF
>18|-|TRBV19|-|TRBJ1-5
TGTGCCAGTAGTATTAGGGGGGGCCTCCGAGTTGGCAATCAGCCCCAGCATTTT
CASSIRGGLRVGNQPQHF
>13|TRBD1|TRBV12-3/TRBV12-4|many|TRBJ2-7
TGTGCCAGCAGTCGACAGGGTCGGGGCGAGCAGTACTTC
CASSRQGRGEQYF
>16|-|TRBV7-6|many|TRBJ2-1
TGTGCCAGCAGCTTAGCCGGCGGCCGGGGGAACAATGAGCAGTTCTTC
CASSLAGGRGNNEQFF
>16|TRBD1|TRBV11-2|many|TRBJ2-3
TGTGCCAGCAGCGTACTACAGGGGATGGTAGCAGATACGCAGTATTTT
CASSVLQGMVADTQYF
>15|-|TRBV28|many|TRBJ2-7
TGTGCCAGCAGTTTAGCGAAGGGGGGCTCCTACGAGCAGTACTTC
CASSLAKGGSYEQYF
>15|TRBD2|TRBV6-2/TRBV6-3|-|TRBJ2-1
TGTGCCAGCAGTTTCGGACTAGCGGGAACCAATGAGCAATTCTTC
CASSFGLAGTNEQFF
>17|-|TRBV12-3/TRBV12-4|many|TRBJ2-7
TGTGCCAGCAGTTTAGCTTATGCTCTTAGCGCTGCCTACGAGCAGTACTTC
CASSLAYALSAAYEQYF
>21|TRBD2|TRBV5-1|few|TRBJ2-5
TGCGCCAGCAGCTTGTTCTCAGGGTCGGGACTAGCGGGGAGAACTCAAGAGACCCAGTACTTC
CASSLFSGSGLAGRTQETQYF
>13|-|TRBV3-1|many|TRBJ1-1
TGTGCCAGCAGACAGGGATTCGGCACTGAAGCTTTCTTT
CASRQGFGTEAFF
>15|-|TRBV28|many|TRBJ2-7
TGTGCCAGCAGTGCATTGGGGGTCCACTCCTACGAGCAGTACTTC
CASSALGVHSYEQYF
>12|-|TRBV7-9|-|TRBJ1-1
TGTGCCAGCAGCTTTCCTCCCACTGAAGCTTTCTTT
CASSFPPTEAFF
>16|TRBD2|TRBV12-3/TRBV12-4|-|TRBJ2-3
TGTGCCAGCAGTTCCCACACTAGCGGGAGGGTAGATACGCAGTATTTT
CASSSHTSGRVDTQYF
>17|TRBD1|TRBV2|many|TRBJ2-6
TGTGCCAGCAGGACAGGGACAGGCCGGTCTGGGGCCAACGTCCTGACTTTC
CASRTGTGRSGANVLTF
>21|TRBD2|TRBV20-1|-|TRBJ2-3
TGCAGTGCTAGAACCCCCCTCATTAGCGGGAGGGCGGTTGACAAGACAGATACGCAGTATTTT
CSARTPLISGRAVDKTDTQYF
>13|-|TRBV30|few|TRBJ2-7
TGTGCCTGGAGTGTAAGTAGGTCGGATGAGCAGTACTTC
CAWSVSRSDEQYF
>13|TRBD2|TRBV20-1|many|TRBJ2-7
TGCAGTGCCGCCGGGACTAGCAGCTACGAGCAGTACTTC
CSAAGTSSYEQYF
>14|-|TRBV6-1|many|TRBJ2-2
TGTGCCAGCAGTGAAGTGAGGGACACCGGGGAGCTGTTTTTT
CASSEVRDTGELFF
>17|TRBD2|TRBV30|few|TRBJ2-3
TGTGCCTGGAGTAGGGGACTTCTAGCGGGGTTCACAGATACGCAGTATTTT
CAWSRGLLAGFTDTQYF
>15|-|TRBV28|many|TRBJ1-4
TGTGCCAGCTCATCGCAGACTAAGGGAGGTGAAAAACTGTTTTTT
CASSSQTKGGEKLFF
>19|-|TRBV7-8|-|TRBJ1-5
TGTGCCAGTAGCCCCACCCGGGACACCAACCATTATAGCAATCAGCCCCAGCATTTT
CASSPTRDTNHYSNQPQHF
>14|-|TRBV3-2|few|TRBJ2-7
TGTGCCAGCAGCGCGGGATCCCTCTGCTACGAGCAGTACTTC
CASSAGSLCYEQYF
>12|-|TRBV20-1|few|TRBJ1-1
TGCAGTGCTACAGGGATGAACACTGAAGCTTTCTTT
CSATGMNTEAFF
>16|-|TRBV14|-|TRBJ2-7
TGTGCCAGCAGCCAGGAAAACAGGGTTGCCTCCTACGAGCAGTACTTC
CASSQENRVASYEQYF
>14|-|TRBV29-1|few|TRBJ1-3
TGCAGCGGGGGGGGTGGAGGAACTGGAAACACCATATATTTT
CSGGGGGTGNTIYF
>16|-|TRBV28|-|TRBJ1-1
TGTGCCAGCAGTTTTGGGCCCTCACAGGCGAACACTGAAGCTTTCTTT
CASSFGPSQANTEAFF
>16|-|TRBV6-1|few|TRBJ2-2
TGTGCCAGCAGTGAGCGCGGAGGGTGGGACACCGGGGAGCTGTTTTTT
CASSERGGWDTGELFF
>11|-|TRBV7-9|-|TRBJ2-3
TGTGCCAGCACGGATGCGGATACGCAGTATTTT
CASTDADTQYF
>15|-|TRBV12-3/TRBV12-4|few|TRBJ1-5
TGTGCCAGCAGTCGGACAGTATATAGCAATCAGCCCCAGCATTTT
CASSRTVYSNQPQHF
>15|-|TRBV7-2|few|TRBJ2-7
TGTGCCAGCAGCTTAGTAGTCCGCCCGGACTACGAGCAGTACTTC
CASSLVVRPDYEQYF
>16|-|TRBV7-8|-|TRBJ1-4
TGTGCCAGCAGCTTAATCCAGGGTCAGGAAGATGAAAAACTGTTTTTT
CASSLIQGQEDEKLFF
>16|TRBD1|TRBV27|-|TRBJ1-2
TGTGCCAGCAGAGTGGGCAAGGACAGGGGTAAAAATGGCTACACCTTC
CASRVGKDRGKNGYTF
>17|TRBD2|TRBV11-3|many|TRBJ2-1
TGTGCCAGCAGCTTAGGGGAAGGACTAGCGGGAAAGAATGAGCAGTTCTTC
CASSLGEGLAGKNEQFF
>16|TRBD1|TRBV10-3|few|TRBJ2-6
TGTGCCATCAATACAGGGGGGTCCTCTGGGGCCAACGTCCTGACTTTC
CAINTGGSSGANVLTF
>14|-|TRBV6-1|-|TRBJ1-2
TGTGCCAGCAGTGAAGCGTCAGGGGCCGTTGGCTACACCTTC
CASSEASGAVGYTF
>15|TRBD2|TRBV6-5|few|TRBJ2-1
TGTGCCAGCAGTTACGGTAGCGGGCGGGTAGGGGAGCAGTTCTTC
CASSYGSGRVGEQFF
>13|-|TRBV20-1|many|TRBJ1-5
TGCAGTGCTAATGGAGATAGCAATCAGCCCCAGCATTTT
CSANGDSNQPQHF
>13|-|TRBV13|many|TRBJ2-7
TGTGCCAGCAGCTTACCCCACCGGGACGAGCAGTACTTC
CASSLPHRDEQYF
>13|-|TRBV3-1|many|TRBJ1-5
TGTGCCAGCAGCCAAGAGAGGTCTCAGCCCCAGCATTTT
CASSQERSQPQHF
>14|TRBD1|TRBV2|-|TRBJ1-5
TGTGCCAGCAGTCAGACAGGGGATGGTCAGCCCCAGCATTTT
CASSQTGDGQPQHF
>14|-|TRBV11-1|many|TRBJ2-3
TGTGCCAGCAGCTTGGGGGAGATCACAGATACGCAGTATTTT
CASSLGEITDTQYF